These 29 T cell receptor beta chains share one sample of origin, sequenced in a study of Ad26.COV2.S vaccination and SARS-CoV-2 variants. Profiled with immunoSEQ multiplex PCR; TCRdb holds only in-frame clones, not every one. This sample has 400,000 to 450,000 clones; 90% occur once, and the top ten carry 12%. This sample's treatment: approximately 18 received Ad26.COV2.S at low or high dose, single or two shots; several received placebo; per-sample allocation not given. Specimen acquisition occurred on day 63 following the initial vaccine or placebo injection. The sequences come from peripheral blood, collected in a trial of Ad26.COV2.S vaccine versus placebo. Source of these receptors: a person aged 18-65 years who received the Ad26.COV2.S COVID-19 vaccine or a placebo.

This clone occurred a few times. The chain links TRBV5-4 to TRBJ2-3; no reliable D call. The CDR3 sequence is 13 residues long. In germline, CDR1 is SGHNT, CDR2 YYREEE (reference sequence). Trimming left V 6 bases short and J 1 base short, with 9 bases between. The CDR3 bases are TGTGCCAGCAAAAGAGGAGGCACAGATACGCAGTATTTT. Translated: CASKRGGTDTQYF.

The gene calls are TRBV7-2 and TRBJ2-1, with 10 bases that match TRBD2. The CDR3 runs to 18 residues. Germline V gives CDR1 SGHTA, CDR2 FQGNSA. J lost 7 bases, V lost 0 bases, and 12 bases had no gene match. The chain's CDR3 is CASSLAVGTAGGRNEQFF. In DNA, the CDR3 is TGTGCCAGCAGCTTAGCGGTTGGTACAGCGGGAGGGCGGAATGAGCAGTTCTTC.

The chain couples TRBV29-1 to TRBJ1-2; 8 bases are a match to TRBD1. The germline V gene has CDR1 SQVTM and CDR2 ANQGSEA. This CDR3 is 13 amino acids long. Trimming at V came to 3 bases and at J to 4 bases, leaving 4 bases not matched to a gene. CDR3 region: CSVETGASYGYTF. The DNA for the CDR3 is TGCAGCGTTGAGACAGGGGCATCCTATGGCTACACCTTC.

V usage is TRBV5-1 and J usage is TRBJ2-1, with a tentative D call TRBD2 (6 bases). Germline CDR1 reads SGHRS; CDR2 reads YFSETQ. The CDR3 loop spans 15 amino acids. V dropped 0 bases and J dropped 2 bases, with 9 bases sitting between them. CDR3 DNA sequence: TGCGCCAGCAGCTTGGAGCTAGCGACCTACAATGAGCAGTTCTTC. This sequence encodes CASSLELATYNEQFF.

The chain has TRBV30 and TRBJ1-1, with D tentatively TRBD1 (5 bases). CDR3 size: 13 residues. The V gene's germline CDR1 is GTSNPN and CDR2 SVGIG (reference sequence). The germline V and J ends were trimmed by 0 bases and 6 bases, with 11 bases remaining between them. In nucleotides, the CDR3 is TGTGCCTGGAGTGTTCTGGGAGGGGCTGAAGCTTTCTTT. This translates into CAWSVLGGAEAFF.

The chain has TRBV5-1 and TRBJ1-2; the match to TRBD1 covers 8 bases. V lost 4 bases, J lost 5 bases, and 7 bases stayed unmatched. Germline V gives CDR1 SGHRS, CDR2 YFSETQ. There are 14 residues in the CDR3. The CDR3 DNA reads TGCGCCAGCAGCCTTGGACAGGGACCTTATGGCTACACCTTC. This translates into CASSLGQGPYGYTF. The full variable domain, in which reference TRBV5-1 and TRBJ1-2 provide the parts outside the CDR3, is KAGVTQTPRYLIKTRGQQVTLSCSPISGHRSVSWYQQTPGQGLQFLFEYFSETQRNKGNFPGRFSGRQFSNSRSEMNVSTLELGDSALYLCASSLGQGPYGYTFGSGTRLTVV.

The chain employs TRBV18 and TRBJ1-5, with 7 positions matching TRBD1. This CDR3 region has 17 residues. Germline V gene sequence: CDR1 KGHSH, CDR2 LQKENI. Trimming removed 2 bases from V and 2 bases from J; junction bases left unmatched: 9. Written as DNA, the CDR3 is TGTGCCAGCTCACCAGACAGGGTTGGGGTTGGCAATCAGCCCCAGCATTTT. It is translated as CASSPDRVGVGNQPQHF.

The chain couples TRBV5-6 to TRBJ2-1; 11 positions agree with TRBD2. Germline CDR1 is SGHDT and CDR2 is YYEEEE. J lost 7 bases, V lost 4 bases, and 13 bases had no gene match. The length of the CDR3 is 17 residues. CDR3 amino acids: CASSLTVLAGGWNEQFF. The CDR3 nucleotides read TGTGCCAGCAGCCTAACCGTCCTAGCGGGAGGATGGAATGAGCAGTTCTTC.

V is TRBV3-1 (or the pseudogene TRBV3-2) and J is TRBJ2-5, with TRBD2 identical over 7 bases. The CDR3 extends over 18 amino acids. Germline CDR1 reads LGHDT; CDR2 reads YNNKEL (reference sequence). Germline trimming cut 0 bases from V and 3 bases from J; bases unmatched to any gene: 13. CDR3 amino acids: CASSQELFQAGEEETQYF. The CDR3 DNA is TGTGCCAGCAGCCAAGAGCTCTTTCAGGCGGGAGAAGAAGAGACCCAGTACTTC.

This chain links TRBV28 with TRBJ1-3; 7 bases align to TRBD1. There are 16 residues in the CDR3. Germline assignment: CDR1 MDHEN and CDR2 SYDVKM. Trimming at V came to 6 bases and at J to 7 bases, leaving 15 bases not matched to a gene. For the CDR3, the DNA is TGTGCCAGCAGACCTGGACAGGCCGTCGGCTGGAACACCATATATTTT. Amino acid sequence: CASRPGQAVGWNTIYF.

DNA of the CDR3: TGTGCCAGCAGCTTAGAGCAGGGAAACTATGGCTACACCTTC. Translation: CASSLEQGNYGYTF. The chain uses TRBV7-9 and TRBJ1-2; TRBD1 might be the D (5 bases). Germline CDR1 reads SEHNR; CDR2 reads FQNEAQ (reference sequence). This CDR3 is built from 14 residues. V lost 1 base and J 2 bases, leaving 8 bases between the germline ends.

This clone has just one count. V is TRBV19 and J is TRBJ1-5; the D is unclear. Trimming removed 3 bases at V and 4 bases at J, with 4 bases between. Germline V gene lookup returns CDR1 LNHDA and CDR2 SQIVND (reference sequence). The CDR3 is 12 residues long. In DNA, the CDR3 is TGTGCCAGTAGTATCTGGAATCAGCCCCAGCATTTT. Translated: CASSIWNQPQHF.

The chain joins TRBV4-1 to TRBJ2-3, with 10 positions matching TRBD1. The germline V gene encodes CDR1 MGHRA and CDR2 YSYEKL. The V segment lost 1 base and the J segment 4 bases; nucleotides outside the gene matches: 5. CDR3 size: 16 residues. The CDR3 DNA sequence: TGCGCCAGCAGCCAAGCGACAGGGGGCCATCCAGATACGCAGTATTTT. Translating it yields CASSQATGGHPDTQYF.

The chain combines TRBV27 with TRBJ2-1; 9 nucleotides agree with TRBD2. V dropped 7 bases and J dropped 2; count of bases not matched to a gene: 9. CDR3 size: 16 residues. Germline-derived CDR1 and CDR2 are MNHEY and SMNVEV (reference sequence). The CDR3 sequence: CASKSLSGSPYNEQFF. CDR3 nucleotides: TGTGCCAGCAAAAGTCTTAGCGGGAGCCCCTACAATGAGCAGTTCTTC.

The chain has TRBV11-2 and TRBJ2-7, with D possibly being TRBD1 (6 bases). This CDR3 is built from 12 residues. Trimming cost V 7 bases and J 1 base, with 8 bases left between them. CDR1 and CDR2 (germline): SGHAT, FQNNGV. The CDR3 DNA sequence: TGTGCCAGCATGGGGGCGTCCTACGAGCAGTACTTC. Translating it yields CASMGASYEQYF.

The rearrangement joins TRBV7-3 to TRBJ2-3; 9 bases fit TRBD2. Germline CDR1 and CDR2: SGHTA and FQGTGA. There are 17 residues in the CDR3. V shed 5 bases, J shed 4 bases, and the junction held 13 bases outside the gene matches. CDR3 in DNA: TGTGCCAGCAGCCCGACCTTGGGGATAGCGGGAGCAGATACGCAGTATTTT. Protein sequence: CASSPTLGIAGADTQYF.

The chain is built from TRBV7-3 and TRBJ2-1; D unclear. CDR1 is SGHTA, CDR2 FQGTGA, per germline. This CDR3 has 15 amino acids. Deletions cut 3 bases from V and 0 bases from J, with 9 bases between. In DNA, the CDR3 is TGTGCCAGCAGCTTGTCCGAGAGCTCCTACAATGAGCAGTTCTTC. Translating it yields CASSLSESSYNEQFF.

V and J are TRBV30 and TRBJ1-1, with D possibly being TRBD1 (6 bases). In germline, CDR1 is GTSNPN, CDR2 SVGIG (reference sequence). The CDR3 totals 12 residues. V lost 3 bases and J lost 9, with 14 bases in between. DNA of the CDR3: TGTGCCTGGAGCCTCACAGGGTCGCAAGCTTTCTTT. This sequence encodes CAWSLTGSQAFF.

In this sample, this clone turned up once. The chain joins TRBV30 to TRBJ2-1; 8 nucleotides match TRBD2. The V gene end was trimmed by 3 bases and the J gene end by 7 bases; junction bases not matched to a gene: 5. The CDR3 contains 13 residues. Germline V gives CDR1 GTSNPN, CDR2 SVGIG (reference sequence). CDR3 nucleotides: TGTGCCTGGAGGAGCGGGAGTGGAAATGAGCAGTTCTTC. Amino acid sequence: CAWRSGSGNEQFF.

The chain combines TRBV7-8 with TRBJ2-1; D not certain. Germline V gene lookup returns CDR1 SGHVS and CDR2 FQNEAQ. The CDR3 is made up of 14 amino acids. Deletions cut 0 bases from V and 8 bases from J, with 11 bases between. The DNA for the CDR3 is TGTGCCAGCAGCTTAGCCGCCAACCCATATGAGCAGTTCTTC. Protein product: CASSLAANPYEQFF.

The rearrangement joins TRBV30 to TRBJ2-7, with D unclear. CDR1 and CDR2 from the germline V gene are GTSNPN and SVGIG (reference sequence). The V end lost 1 base, the J end lost 6 bases, and 7 bases lay between the germline ends. This CDR3 spans 11 amino acids. CDR3 sequence: CAWSEEGEQYF. The DNA for the CDR3 is TGTGCCTGGAGTGAGGAAGGCGAGCAGTACTTC.

This chain connects TRBV3-1 (or the pseudogene TRBV3-2) to TRBJ2-7; 9 bases align to TRBD1. Trimming took 4 bases from V and 8 from J; bases not matched to a gene: 9. This CDR3 has 14 amino acids. In germline, CDR1 is LGHDT, CDR2 YNNKEL (reference sequence). CDR3 region: CASSPYRTGVQQYF. CDR3 bases: TGTGCCAGCAGCCCTTATCGGACAGGGGTCCAGCAGTACTTC.

The genes are TRBV28 and TRBJ2-3; 7 nucleotides agree with TRBD1. Germline V gene lookup returns CDR1 MDHEN and CDR2 SYDVKM. V shed 6 bases, J shed 0 bases, and the junction held 9 bases outside the gene matches. This CDR3 is built from 16 residues. The CDR3 sequence: CASSLWTGSSTDTQYF. CDR3 nucleotide sequence: TGTGCCAGCAGCCTATGGACAGGTTCTAGCACAGATACGCAGTATTTT. The full variable domain, completed using reference TRBV28 and TRBJ2-3, is DVKVTQSSRYLVKRTGEKVFLECVQDMDHENMFWYRQDPGLGLRLIYFSYDVKMKEKGDIPEGYSVSREKKERFSLILESASTNQTSMYLCASSLWTGSSTDTQYFGPGTRLTVL.

The chain is built from TRBV7-2 and TRBJ1-5; 9 nucleotides line up with TRBD1. The junction had 5 bases not matched to a gene; V was cut back by 1 base and J by 4 bases. The CDR3 runs 16 residues. The germline V gene encodes CDR1 SGHTA and CDR2 FQGNSA. The chain's CDR3 is CASSLGGQGRNQPQHF. CDR3 in DNA: TGTGCCAGCAGCTTAGGGGGACAGGGTCGGAATCAGCCCCAGCATTTT.

This chain joins TRBV30 and TRBJ1-5, with a possible D match to TRBD1 (6 bases). CDR3 size: 14 residues. Per the germline V gene, CDR1 is GTSNPN and CDR2 is SVGIG (reference sequence). The ends were cut back, 0 bases at V and 3 bases at J, with 9 bases in the middle. The CDR3 DNA follows: TGTGCCTGGAGTGTTGGACAGTTCAATCAGCCCCAGCATTTT. Amino acid sequence: CAWSVGQFNQPQHF.

The V call is TRBV4-1, the J call TRBJ2-3; 9 bases line up with TRBD1. CDR1 MGHRA and CDR2 YSYEKL come from the germline V gene. Unmatched junction bases numbered 5, after V lost 1 base and J lost 3 bases. This CDR3 is 16 amino acids long. This CDR3 reads CASSQAYRGQTDTQYF. The CDR3 nucleotides are TGCGCCAGCAGCCAAGCCTACAGGGGGCAGACAGATACGCAGTATTTT.

CDR3 DNA sequence: TGTGCCAGCAGCTTGGCCGGGTTTAACTATGGCTACACCTTC. It specifies CASSLAGFNYGYTF. V and J are TRBV5-5 and TRBJ1-2, with D unresolved. Germline values: CDR1 SGHKS, CDR2 YYEKEE (reference sequence). This CDR3 is 14 amino acids long. V was trimmed by 0 bases and J by 1 base, leaving 7 bases between them.

This clone was recorded only once. The chain employs TRBV29-1 and TRBJ1-2; the D is unclear. The CDR3 has 11 residues. Between the trimmed V and J ends, which lost 6 bases and 3 bases, there was a span of 8 bases. The V gene's germline CDR1 is SQVTM and CDR2 ANQGSEA. The CDR3 loop is CSVFSDYGYTF. In DNA form, the CDR3 reads TGCAGCGTATTCTCCGACTATGGCTACACCTTC.

This clone was found once. V gene TRBV19 combines with J gene TRBJ2-7; 9 positions match TRBD2. Germline trimming cut 1 base from V and 2 bases from J; bases unmatched to any gene: 3. Germline loops: CDR1 LNHDA, CDR2 SQIVND (reference sequence). The CDR3 is 15 amino acids. The CDR3 region is CASSIGPSGTYEQYF. The CDR3 nucleotides are TGTGCCAGTAGTATAGGTCCTAGCGGGACCTACGAGCAGTACTTC.